A selection of T cell receptor beta chains follows, all from one sample in a study of blood T cell repertoires in COVID-19. The repertoire was sequenced with immunoSEQ multiplex PCR; TCRdb's copy has only in-frame clones and lacks some. Of about 94,000 clones listed, roughly 80% were seen once; the top ten hold 6.3%. Sample: peripheral blood. These TCRs come from a man aged 60 to 75 with acute or convalescent COVID-19. CDR3s include the opening cysteine and the closing phenylalanine or tryptophan.

TRBV5-6	TRBJ2-5	CASSLQGQGDFGETQYF
TRBV7-3	TRBJ2-1	CASSSSNSKYNEQFF
TRBV11-2	TRBJ2-7	CASSSPTGSEDEQYF
TRBV7-3	TRBJ2-3	CASSPSAGVADTQYF
TRBV7-2	TRBJ2-2	CASSFSGGNTGELFF
TRBV7-3	TRBJ2-3	CASSLAGKGTDTQYF
TRBV5-1	TRBJ1-2	CASSPDRDYGYTF
TRBV6-2/TRBV6-3	TRBJ2-6	CASSSPGFGANVLTF
TRBV3-1/TRBV3-2	TRBJ1-2	CASSQGGLYGYTF
TRBV2	TRBJ2-5	CASGAGSYQETQYF
TRBV29-1	TRBJ1-1	CSVEDREENTEAFF
TRBV11-1	TRBJ1-1	CASKPWGGLGTEAFF
TRBV30	TRBJ1-6	CAWSRQGGNSPLHF
TRBV7-6	TRBJ2-7	CASSLGDTSYEQYF
TRBV30	TRBJ1-5	CAWSSGLSNQPQHF
TRBV30	TRBJ2-3	CAWTWRGTDTQYF
TRBV29-1	TRBJ2-2	CSVQMRGGTGELFF
TRBV3-1/TRBV3-2	TRBJ1-1	CASSHPQGIGAFF
TRBV28	TRBJ2-1	CASSFRQDAYNEQFF
TRBV7-8	TRBJ1-2	CASSLAGYGSGYTF
TRBV19	TRBJ2-2	CASGGPRNTGELFF
TRBV2	TRBJ1-5	CASRVTGGDQPQHF
TRBV14	TRBJ2-7	CASSQARKQYF
TRBV19	TRBJ2-2	CASSAGTGDTGELFF
TRBV23-1	TRBJ1-1	CASSGEGNTEAFF
TRBV7-6	TRBJ1-1	CASSTSRGPGTEAFF
TRBV27	TRBJ1-5	CASSRYPTPGGNQPQHF
TRBV9	TRBJ2-1	CASSSRDSYNEQFF
TRBV28	TRBJ1-2	CASSLVRDRSYGYTF
TRBV6-6	TRBJ1-1	CASSPGTGKAEAFF
TRBV19	TRBJ1-5	CASRKSPQGSYYSNQPQHF
TRBV3-1/TRBV3-2	TRBJ1-5	CASSQTGDNQPQHF
TRBV9	TRBJ1-2	CASTRQGIFLNYGYTF
TRBV9	TRBJ1-2	CASSPYSGVGDEGYTF
TRBV11-2	TRBJ1-2	CASSPTEANYGYTF
TRBV7-3	TRBJ2-1	CASSPGPGSNEQFF
TRBV7-8	TRBJ2-7	CASKGWTSGYEQYF
TRBV28	TRBJ1-1	CASSGTGEALGTEAFF
TRBV30	TRBJ1-5	CAWSVSSGGRNQPQHF
TRBV7-9	TRBJ2-1	CASNLISGGVHEQFF
TRBV29-1	TRBJ2-3	CSVERGAFFTDTQYF
TRBV27	TRBJ2-5	CASSDHRTQTQYF
TRBV18	TRBJ1-1	CASSPRTGENTEAFF
TRBV3-1/TRBV3-2	TRBJ2-5	CASSQDAGLAGETQYF
TRBV7-8	TRBJ2-6	CASSSDRAWANVLTF
TRBV7-9	TRBJ1-1	CASSPPDRTGTEAFF
TRBV7-3	TRBJ1-1	CASSSGPNTEAFF
TRBV7-3	TRBJ1-2	CASSPKGQSNYGYTF
TRBV10-3	TRBJ2-7	CAISDGTGGDEQYF
TRBV29-1	TRBJ1-2	CSVETGRNYGYTF
TRBV28	TRBJ1-3	CASSLQTGSGNTIYF
TRBV29-1	TRBJ1-2	CRAQETGGDYGYTF
TRBV9	TRBJ1-6	CASSAPTGDQSPLHF
TRBV7-2	TRBJ1-2	CASSLDRLRDGYTF
TRBV15	TRBJ1-1	CATSRVGFSRTGGASTEAFF
TRBV7-2	TRBJ1-1	CASSPAGTEAFF
TRBV13	TRBJ1-2	CASSLQSIGVTF
TRBV7-2	TRBJ1-5	CASSLLIGGSNQPQHF
TRBV7-3	TRBJ2-2	CASSEGLAGNTGELFF